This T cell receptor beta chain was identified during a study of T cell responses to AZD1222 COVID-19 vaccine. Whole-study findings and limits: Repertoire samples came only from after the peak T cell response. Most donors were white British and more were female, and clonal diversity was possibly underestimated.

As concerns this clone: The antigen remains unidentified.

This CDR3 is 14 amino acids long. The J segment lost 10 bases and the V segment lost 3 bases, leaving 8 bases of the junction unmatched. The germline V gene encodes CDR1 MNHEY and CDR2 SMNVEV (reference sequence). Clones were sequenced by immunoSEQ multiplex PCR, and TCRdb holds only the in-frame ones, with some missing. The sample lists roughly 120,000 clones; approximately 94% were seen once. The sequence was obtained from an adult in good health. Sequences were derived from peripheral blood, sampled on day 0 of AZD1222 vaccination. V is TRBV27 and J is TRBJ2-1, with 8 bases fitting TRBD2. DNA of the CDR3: TGTGCCAGCAGTTTCACGAGACTAGCGTCCGAGCAGTTCTTC. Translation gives CASSFTRLASEQFF.